At least ten counts were recorded for the clone carrying this T cell receptor (beta chain). What it recognizes is unknown. This sample was taken from a study of T cells in Graves' hyperthyroidism and ophthalmopathy. Study-level findings and limits: Blood also held most thyroid clonotypes expanded beyond 0.001. A model using 13 V-J features told ophthalmopathy apart from stable hyperthyroidism.

J gave up 7 bases and V 3 bases, and 4 bases lay outside the gene matches. The CDR3 consists of 15 residues. Germline CDR1 reads MDHEN; CDR2 reads SYDVKM. It was RNA transcripts that yielded the amplified TCR beta CDR3 regions. Researchers ran a first-round RT-PCR on the TCR CDR3 using the HTBI primer set. From the multiplex PCR reads, TCRdb called clonotypes with MiXCR, one entry per CDR3 protein. The sample has roughly 330,000 distinct CDR3 sequences, around a sixth seen once; the top ten hold approximately 35%. The sequencing sample was made of blood. This sequence was found in a man younger than 40 with Graves' hyperthyroidism. The chain links TRBV28 to TRBJ2-1, with 12 bases identical to TRBD2. The CDR3 loop reads CASSFGLAGGNEQFF. CDR3 nucleotides: TGTGCCAGCAGTTTTGGGCTAGCGGGGGGGAATGAGCAGTTCTTC.